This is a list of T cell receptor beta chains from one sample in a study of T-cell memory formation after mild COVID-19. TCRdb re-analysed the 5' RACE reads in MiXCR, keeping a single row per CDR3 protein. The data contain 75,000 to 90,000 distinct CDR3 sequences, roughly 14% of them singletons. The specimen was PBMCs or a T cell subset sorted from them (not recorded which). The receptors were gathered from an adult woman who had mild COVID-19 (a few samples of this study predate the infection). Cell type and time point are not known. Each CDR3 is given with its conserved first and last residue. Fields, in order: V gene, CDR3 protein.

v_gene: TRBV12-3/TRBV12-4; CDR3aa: CASNQGDNEQFF
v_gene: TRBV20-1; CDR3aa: CSASQTSGMALLDEQFF
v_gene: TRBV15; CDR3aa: CATSTELAHNEQFF
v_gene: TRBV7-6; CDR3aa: CASSSQGFRPPNEQYF
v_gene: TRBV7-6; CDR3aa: CASSLGGNSGELFF
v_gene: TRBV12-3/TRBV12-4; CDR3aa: CASSPFRDRVISGANVLTF
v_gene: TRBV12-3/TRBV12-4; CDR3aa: CASSLPGQLAGGRVNEQFF
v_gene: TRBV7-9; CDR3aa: CASSLSGGKGNEQFF
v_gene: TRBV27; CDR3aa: CASSAQGLATRPQHF
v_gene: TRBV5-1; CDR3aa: CASSPETGGELFF
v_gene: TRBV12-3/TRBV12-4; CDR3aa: CASSLPPGPPPHEQYF
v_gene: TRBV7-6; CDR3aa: CASSVELAGAPPNTGELFF
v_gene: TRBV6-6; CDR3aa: CASSLPGQGDLYEQYF
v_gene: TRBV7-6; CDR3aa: CASSLAEEQETQYF
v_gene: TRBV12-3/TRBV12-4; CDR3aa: CASSLGGGAQEQYF
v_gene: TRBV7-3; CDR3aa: CASSFGTFSTDTQYF
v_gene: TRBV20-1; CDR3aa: CSASRQVFNLEAFF
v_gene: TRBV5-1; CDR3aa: CASSLESQGPDTQYF
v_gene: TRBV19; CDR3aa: CASSIDLWEGGTEAFF
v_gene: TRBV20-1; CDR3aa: CSARAPDYNEQFF
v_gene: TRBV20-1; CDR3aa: CSAGLAYDAEQYF
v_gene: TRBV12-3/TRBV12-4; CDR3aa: CASTHRASDTQYF
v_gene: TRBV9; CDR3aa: CASSVGASVQETQYF
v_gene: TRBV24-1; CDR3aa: CATSDRGLAGPTDTQYF
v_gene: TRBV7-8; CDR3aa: CASSLEVPASTDTQYF
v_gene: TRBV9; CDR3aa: CASSVGSSGGHEQYF